This T cell receptor beta chain was identified in a study of blood T cells in healthy people across ages. This clonotype has just a few counts. What it recognizes is unknown. Using a J-beta primer mix together with a sample-barcoded 5' primer, a second PCR was run for about 6 to 11 cycles. Each CDR3 protein is one row after TCRdb ran MiXCR on the 5' RACE reads. This table holds roughly 1.6 million distinct CDR3 sequences, about 32% found once. The draw of peripheral blood yielded roughly 9.4 milliliters from each donor. PBMCs numbering at least 6 million were isolated per sample. The CDR3 contains 16 residues. V lost 3 bases to trimming and J lost 2 bases, with 17 bases between them. The germline gives CDR1 SGHAT, CDR2 FQNNGV. Study-wide results and limits: Long-lived donors had more naive CD4+ cells and higher diversity than aged donors.

The TCR sequence derives from a woman in her 30s in good health. The chain uses TRBV11-2 and TRBJ2-7; D is perhaps TRBD2 (6 bases). Sequences were obtained from blood. The CDR3 loop reads CASSFSPAGPTYEQYF. The DNA of the CDR3 is TGTGCCAGCAGCTTTAGCCCCGCGGGGCCTACCTACGAGCAGTACTTC.